This entry is about one T cell receptor beta chain. Its antigen target is currently unknown. There are no base qualities to consult, and no much larger clone falls within one base. The data are from a study of OX40 agonist ivuxolimab in advanced cancers. About the full investigation: Ivuxolimab, which targeted the costimulatory receptor OX40 (CD134), was an agonistic, fully human IgG2 monoclonal antibody. Intravenous ivuxolimab was administered to patients every 2 weeks at six dose levels: 0.01, 0.1, 0.3, 1.5, 3 and 10 mg/kg. Among the roughly 50 dose-escalation patients, around 19 had hepatocellular carcinoma, 15 or so melanoma, 9 renal cell carcinoma and 9 head and neck cancer. A male proportion of almost 85% and a mean age of approximately 60 years, ranging from 23 to 79, were recorded for the dose-escalation cohort. Patients were allowed to have had prior anti-PD-1, anti-PD-L1 or anti-CTLA-4 therapy, and around 40% of the dose-escalation patients had previously received checkpoint inhibitors. Partial responses occurred in three dose-escalation patients: two with cutaneous melanoma and one with hepatocellular carcinoma. Peripheral TCRbeta sequencing aimed to test whether ivuxolimab altered TCR sequence diversity and caused clonal T-cell expansion. The monotherapy dose-escalation portion (N of about 52 patients) of the phase I ivuxolimab trial is reported in the paper. Study-wide conclusions, independent of this receptor: After ivuxolimab, more expanded clones were found on average in CD8+ T cells than in CD4+ T cells. The antigen specificity of the peripheral T cells that underwent clonal expansion was not determined. At doses of 0.1 to 3.0 mg/kg, clonal expansion of both CD4+ and CD8+ T cells in blood was seen between baseline and week 6. In partial responders in the 0.1-3.0 mg/kg groups, normalized peripheral clonal expansion was found to be among the lowest, especially among CD8+ T cells. Low levels of normalized T-cell clonal expansion were also shown by some nonresponding patients.

To sequence the TCRbeta CDR3 region, genomic DNA was isolated from the sorted cells. The immunoSEQ Assay was used for sequencing of TCRbeta CDR3 regions. TCRdb obtained this table from immuneACCESS and retained in-frame rearrangements with V and J assigned. These tables miss some clones; where compared with another copy, unresolved V genes account for less than half of the shortfall, and the remainder is unexplained. This sample gives over 70,000 clones in total; about 88% of them show up just once. The ten largest clones represent around 0.29% of the sample. Patients with autoimmune disease history or receiving systemic immunosuppression were excluded from the trial. In every dose cohort, peripheral blood was drawn for TCR sequencing at baseline, cycle 4 day 1, and cycle 7 day 1. Samples came from an open-label, multicenter, first-in-human phase I dose-escalation trial of ivuxolimab. Adults with locally advanced or metastatic melanoma, renal cell, hepatocellular, or head and neck squamous cell carcinoma were enrolled in the trial. Before TCR sequencing, CD4+ and CD8+ T cells were separately sorted from peripheral blood.

The source of this sequence is an adult with an advanced solid tumor such as melanoma, head and neck, liver or kidney cancer. This specimen was CD4+ or CD8+ T cells sorted from blood, taken in a trial of the OX40 agonist ivuxolimab.

The CDR3 region reads CASSFTGTSSSYEQYF. The sequenced DNA: TGTGCCAGCAGCTTCACAGGGACCTCTAGCTCCTACGAGCAGTACTTC. The receptor chain draws on TRBV5-5 and TRBJ2-7, and perhaps TRBD1 as D gene, on 6 matching bases. CDR1 is given as SGHKS and CDR2 as YYEKEE, both from the germline V gene (reference sequence). The junction shows trimming of 2 bases on V and 0 bases on J, plus 15 bases between the germline ends. The CDR3 contains 16 residues, cysteine and phenylalanine counted. The entry retains the CDR3 DNA only, 48 bases that are in frame from base 1.